Listed below are T cell receptor beta chains from one sample, sequenced in a study of regulatory T cells in long-lasting Graves disease. TCRdb processed the multiplex PCR reads anew with MiXCR; each CDR3 protein has one entry. The sample lists over 650,000 distinct CDR3 sequences; 30% were seen once. The starting material was peripheral blood mononuclear cells (PBMCs), obtained when the disease was refractory, from a patient treated with antithyroid drugs. The receptors here all came from a female donor with Graves disease. Each CDR3 is given with its conserved first and last residue. A D gene is named only where the DNA matches it firmly. The listing skips clone size in some rows; elsewhere it reads once, few, many or a size class.

>-|-|15|TRBJ1-2|TRBV30
CAWREPPPGPYGYTF
TGTGCCTGGAGAGAACCCCCGCCAGGGCCCTATGGCTACACCTTC
>few|TRBD1|15|TRBJ1-4|TRBV20-1
CSASGQGTSLKKLFF
TGCAGTGCTTCGGGACAGGGAACATCTTTGAAAAAACTGTTTTTT
>few|-|12|TRBJ2-5|TRBV6-2/TRBV6-3
CASGPAQETQYF
TGTGCCAGTGGCCCGGCCCAAGAGACCCAGTACTTC
>few|-|15|TRBJ2-5|TRBV15
CATSRDRGSMETQYF
TGTGCCACCAGCAGAGATCGGGGTAGCATGGAGACCCAGTACTTC
>few|-|15|TRBJ2-7|TRBV3-1
CASSQEFGQPYEQYF
TGTGCCAGCAGCCAAGAGTTCGGACAGCCCTACGAGCAGTACTTC
>few|-|13|TRBJ1-1|TRBV28
CASSSPGATEAFF
TGTGCCAGCAGCTCCCCGGGGGCCACTGAAGCTTTCTTT
>-|-|11|TRBJ2-7|TRBV20-1
CSASDLDEQYF
TGCAGTGCTAGCGACCTGGACGAGCAGTACTTC
>-|-|13|TRBJ1-2|TRBV29-1
CSDGLTGYYGYTF
TGCAGCGACGGACTTACAGGATACTATGGCTACACCTTC
>few|-|14|TRBJ1-5|TRBV19
CASSPRPPSTPQHF
TGTGCCAGTAGTCCCCGACCCCCGAGCACGCCCCAGCATTTT
>-|-|15|TRBJ1-1|TRBV4-1
CASSQDSDLGTEAFF
TGCGCCAGCAGCCAAGATTCCGACTTGGGGACTGAAGCTTTCTTT
>-|-|16|TRBJ1-1|TRBV6-9
CASSYSKGVGNTEAFF
TGTGCCAGCAGTTACTCTAAGGGGGTCGGGAACACTGAAGCTTTCTTT
>-|TRBD1|14|TRBJ2-7|TRBV5-1
CASSPGQGFNEQYF
TGCGCCAGCAGCCCTGGACAGGGATTCAACGAGCAGTACTTC
>few|TRBD1|14|TRBJ1-4|TRBV29-1
CSVEGTGANEKLFF
TGCAGCGTTGAGGGGACAGGAGCGAATGAAAAACTGTTTTTT
>-|-|14|TRBJ2-3|TRBV6-1
CASSDARPTDTQYF
TGTGCCAGCAGTGATGCCCGTCCCACAGATACGCAGTATTTT
>-|TRBD2|20|TRBJ2-1|TRBV11-2
CASSHPWGGGTPSGYNEQFF
TGTGCCAGCAGTCACCCGTGGGGGGGAGGGACCCCGTCAGGGTACAATGAGCAGTTCTTC
>few|-|14|TRBJ1-1|TRBV25-1
CASSPQGKEGEAFF
TGTGCCAGCAGTCCTCAGGGTAAAGAAGGTGAAGCTTTCTTT
>-|-|15|TRBJ2-3|TRBV6-2/TRBV6-3
CASSEDGGPGDTQYF
TGTGCCAGCAGTGAAGATGGGGGCCCGGGGGATACGCAGTATTTT
>many|-|16|TRBJ1-2|TRBV6-1
CASTRGDKASVYGYTF
TGTGCCAGCACCCGGGGTGATAAAGCGTCTGTCTATGGCTACACCTTC
>few|-|14|TRBJ1-2|TRBV27
CASSWSLGSYGYTF
TGTGCCAGCTCGTGGTCCTTGGGCAGCTATGGCTACACCTTC
>-|-|11|TRBJ2-2|TRBV10-3
CAITGEGELFF
TGTGCCATCACGGGAGAAGGGGAGCTGTTTTTT
>-|-|16|TRBJ2-2|TRBV7-9
CASSSPPRQNTGELFF
TGTGCCAGCAGCTCCCCCCCTCGACAGAACACCGGGGAGCTGTTTTTT
>many|-|12|TRBJ1-2|TRBV6-1
CASSPHSYGYTF
TGTGCCAGCAGCCCCCACAGCTATGGCTACACCTTC
>-|-|15|TRBJ2-5|TRBV7-9
CASSTQNTPQETQYF
TGTGCCAGCAGCACTCAAAACACCCCCCAAGAGACCCAGTACTTC
>-|TRBD2|14|TRBJ2-1|TRBV3-1
CASSPRTSGTWQFF
TGTGCCAGCAGCCCTCGGACTAGCGGGACGTGGCAGTTCTTC
>-|-|13|TRBJ2-7|TRBV11-2
CAWSVERVYEQYF
TGTGCCTGGAGTGTAGAGCGGGTCTACGAGCAGTACTTC
>-|TRBD1|12|TRBJ1-1|TRBV29-1
CSVGQGRTEAFF
TGCAGCGTGGGACAGGGCCGGACTGAAGCTTTCTTT
>few|TRBD1|13|TRBJ2-7|TRBV6-1
CASRGTGKDEQYF
TGTGCCAGTAGGGGGACAGGGAAAGACGAGCAGTACTTC
>-|-|15|TRBJ1-1|TRBV19
CASSIPGRVGTEAFF
TGTGCCAGTAGTATCCCCGGCCGGGTGGGTACTGAAGCTTTCTTT
>few|-|17|TRBJ2-7|TRBV11-2
CASSLDSPTVPPYEQYF
TGTGCCAGCAGCTTAGATAGCCCGACTGTACCTCCCTACGAGCAGTACTTC
>-|-|12|TRBJ2-1|TRBV20-1
CSASDRYNEQFF
TGCAGTGCTAGCGACAGGTACAATGAGCAGTTCTTC
>-|-|13|TRBJ1-5|TRBV12-3/TRBV12-4
CASSLRDDQPQHF
TGTGCCAGCAGTCTCCGGGACGATCAGCCCCAGCATTTT
>once|TRBD2|16|TRBJ2-1|TRBV24-1
CATSDSGGRSCNEQFF
TGTGCCACCAGTGATTCGGGCGGGAGATCCTGCAATGAGCAGTTCTTC
>-|-|15|TRBJ2-2|TRBV27
CASSSRRGSGGELFF
TGTGCCAGCAGTTCTAGGAGGGGGAGTGGGGGGGAGCTGTTTTTT
>-|-|13|TRBJ1-2|TRBV6-1
CASSGGAFGGYTF
TGTGCCAGCAGTGGAGGGGCTTTTGGGGGCTACACCTTC
>-|-|15|TRBJ1-1|TRBV19
CASSNGILVNTEAFF
TGTGCCAGTAGTAACGGGATCCTAGTGAACACTGAAGCTTTCTTT
>-|-|12|TRBJ2-5|TRBV6-1
CASAGYQETQYF
TGTGCCAGCGCCGGGTACCAAGAGACCCAGTACTTC
>many|-|16|TRBJ2-4|TRBV12-3/TRBV12-4
CASSSGGLLAKNIQYF
TGTGCCAGCAGTTCCGGCGGTTTACTAGCCAAAAACATTCAGTACTTC
>-|-|13|TRBJ1-1|TRBV30
CAWSPLRNTEAFF
TGTGCCTGGAGTCCCCTCCGGAACACTGAAGCTTTCTTT
>-|TRBD2|16|TRBJ2-7|TRBV12-5
CASGLVPPSGSHEQYF
TGTGCTAGTGGTTTGGTACCCCCTAGCGGGAGCCACGAGCAGTACTTC
>-|TRBD1|17|TRBJ2-2|TRBV19
CASSIRPGQGNTGELFF
TGTGCCAGTAGTATCCGACCGGGACAGGGGAACACCGGGGAGCTGTTTTTT
>-|TRBD1|13|TRBJ2-7|TRBV20-1
CSAPRQGTYEQYF
TGCAGTGCTCCTCGACAGGGAACGTACGAGCAGTACTTC
>-|TRBD1|14|TRBJ1-2|TRBV28
CASSITGGGGGYTF
TGTGCCAGCAGTATTACAGGGGGAGGAGGAGGCTACACCTTC
>few|TRBD2|18|TRBJ2-7|TRBV28
CASSLYPSSGGNAYEQYF
TGTGCCAGCAGTTTATACCCCTCCTCGGGGGGTAACGCCTACGAGCAGTACTTC
>-|TRBD2|18|TRBJ2-6|TRBV25-1
CASSDPPGGLTGANVLTF
TGTGCCAGCAGTGACCCACCCGGGGGGTTAACTGGGGCCAACGTCCTGACTTTC
>many|TRBD1|16|TRBJ2-7|TRBV12-3/TRBV12-4
CASSFLSGTGGYEQYF
TGTGCCAGCAGTTTCCTCTCAGGGACAGGGGGCTACGAGCAGTACTTC
>few|TRBD1|16|TRBJ1-6|TRBV7-6
CASSLGRQGVGSPLHF
TGTGCCAGCAGCTTAGGTAGACAGGGAGTCGGCTCACCCCTCCACTTT
>many|TRBD1|14|TRBJ2-7|TRBV7-2
CASSLLQGAGEQYF
TGTGCCAGCAGCCTCTTACAGGGGGCAGGGGAGCAGTACTTC
>few|-|15|TRBJ1-4|TRBV19
CASSPTTVTNEKLFF
TGTGCCAGTAGTCCTACGACAGTAACTAATGAAAAACTGTTTTTT
>few|TRBD2|19|TRBJ2-2|TRBV9
CASSPRLLAGVANTGELFF
TGTGCCAGCAGCCCTCGCTTACTAGCGGGAGTCGCGAACACCGGGGAGCTGTTTTTT
>-|-|13|TRBJ1-2|TRBV25-1
CASSQWGDYGYTF
TGTGCCAGCAGTCAGTGGGGCGATTATGGCTACACCTTC
>-|-|15|TRBJ1-2|TRBV11-2
CASSLTGRRDYGYTF
TGTGCCAGCAGCTTAACCGGGCGACGCGACTATGGCTACACCTTC
>few|-|15|TRBJ2-7|TRBV27
CASSSPHSGAYEQYF
TGTGCCAGCAGTTCCCCGCATTCAGGGGCCTACGAGCAGTACTTC
>few|-|14|TRBJ1-3|TRBV20-1
CSAGRRSSGNTIYF
TGCAGTGCCGGGCGCCGTTCCTCTGGAAACACCATATATTTT
>many|-|13|TRBJ2-2|TRBV12-3/TRBV12-4
CASSPYIDGELFF
TGTGCCAGCAGTCCTTACATAGACGGGGAGCTGTTTTTT
>-|TRBD1|18|TRBJ2-6|TRBV4-2
CASSQVGTGVSGANVLTF
TGTGCCAGCAGCCAAGTAGGTACAGGGGTCTCTGGGGCCAACGTCCTGACTTTC